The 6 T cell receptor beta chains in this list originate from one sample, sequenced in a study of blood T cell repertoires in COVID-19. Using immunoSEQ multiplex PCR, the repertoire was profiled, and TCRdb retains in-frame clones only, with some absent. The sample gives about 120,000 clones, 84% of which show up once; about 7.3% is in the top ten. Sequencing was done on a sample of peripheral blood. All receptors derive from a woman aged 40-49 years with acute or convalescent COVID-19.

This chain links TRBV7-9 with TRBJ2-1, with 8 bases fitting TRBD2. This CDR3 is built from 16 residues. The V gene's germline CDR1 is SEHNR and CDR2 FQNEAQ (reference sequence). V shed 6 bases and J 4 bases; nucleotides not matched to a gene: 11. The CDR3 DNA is TGTGCCAGCAGTTTTCAATTTAGCGGGGTATACAATGAGCAGTTCTTC. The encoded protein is CASSFQFSGVYNEQFF.

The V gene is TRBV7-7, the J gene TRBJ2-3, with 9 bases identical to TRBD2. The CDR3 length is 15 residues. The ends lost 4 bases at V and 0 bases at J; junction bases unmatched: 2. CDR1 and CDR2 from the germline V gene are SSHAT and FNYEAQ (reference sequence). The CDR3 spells CASSSGLASTDTQYF. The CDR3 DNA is TGTGCCAGCAGCTCCGGACTAGCGAGCACAGATACGCAGTATTTT.

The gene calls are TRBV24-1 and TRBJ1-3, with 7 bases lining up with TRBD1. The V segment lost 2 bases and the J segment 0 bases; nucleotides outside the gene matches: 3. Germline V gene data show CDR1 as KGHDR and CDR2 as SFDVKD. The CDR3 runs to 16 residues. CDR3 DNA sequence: TGTGCCACCAGTGATTCCCGACAGGGCTCTGGAAACACCATATATTTT. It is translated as CATSDSRQGSGNTIYF.

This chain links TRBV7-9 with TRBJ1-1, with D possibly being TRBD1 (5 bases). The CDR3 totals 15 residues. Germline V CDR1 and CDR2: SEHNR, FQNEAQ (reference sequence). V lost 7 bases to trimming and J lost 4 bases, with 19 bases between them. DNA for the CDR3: TGTGCCAGCACCACGGAATTGGGGGGGAGCACTGAAGCTTTCTTT. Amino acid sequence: CASTTELGGSTEAFF.

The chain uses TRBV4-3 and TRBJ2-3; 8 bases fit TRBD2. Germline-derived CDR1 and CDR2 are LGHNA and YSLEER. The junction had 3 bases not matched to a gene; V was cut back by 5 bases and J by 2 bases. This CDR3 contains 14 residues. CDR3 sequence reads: CASSLAGYTDTQYF. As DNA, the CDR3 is TGCGCCAGCAGCTTAGCGGGGTACACAGATACGCAGTATTTT.

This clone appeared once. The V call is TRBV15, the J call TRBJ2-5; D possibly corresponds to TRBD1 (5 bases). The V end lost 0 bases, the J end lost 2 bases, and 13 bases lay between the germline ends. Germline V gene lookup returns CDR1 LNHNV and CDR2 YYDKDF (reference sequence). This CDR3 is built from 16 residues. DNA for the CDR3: TGTGCCACCAGCAGAGATCGGCCGGCAGGGCAAGAGACCCAGTACTTC. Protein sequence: CATSRDRPAGQETQYF.